One sample yielded the 20 T cell receptor beta chains listed below, sequenced in a study. TCRdb redid the calling of the 5' RACE reads with MiXCR, one entry per CDR3 protein. The sample comprises about 32,000 distinct CDR3 sequences, approximately 24% of which are singletons, and around 4.7% rests with the top ten. Sequenced sample: memory CD4+ T cells sorted from blood. Subset denoted: memory CD4+ T cells, CD4+CD45RO+CD25-. The source of these receptors is a female donor with breast cancer.

This clonotype was counted only a few times. CDR3 region: CASSSRTDYGYTF. Written as DNA, the CDR3 is TGTGCCAGCAGCTCCAGGACGGACTATGGCTACACCTTC. The chain is built from TRBV6-2 or TRBV6-3 and TRBJ1-2, with no clear D. V lost 6 bases to trimming and J lost 3 bases, with 11 bases between them. The CDR3 has 13 residues. Germline V lookup: CDR1 MNHEY, CDR2 SVGEGT.

This clonotype showed up many times. The chain joins TRBV12-3 or TRBV12-4 to TRBJ2-6; D is undetermined. The CDR3 contains 17 residues. V lost 1 base and J 1 base, leaving 11 bases between the germline ends. This chain's CDR3 is CASSLGLLRSGANVLTF. CDR3 bases: TGTGCCAGCAGTTTAGGGCTTCTACGTTCTGGGGCCAACGTCCTGACTTTC.

This clonotype has at least ten counts. The chain uses TRBV20-1 and TRBJ2-7; perhaps TRBD1 as D (6 bases). With 6 bases removed from V and 4 bases from J, the gap between germline ends came to 13 bases. The germline V gene has CDR1 DFQATT and CDR2 SNEGSKA (reference sequence). This CDR3 has 12 residues. CDR3 amino acids: CSATDRSYEQYF. The CDR3 DNA is TGCAGTGCGACCGACAGGTCTTACGAGCAGTACTTC.

This clonotype was counted ten times or more. The chain recombines TRBV5-1 with TRBJ2-1; 10 bases line up with TRBD2. The germline CDR1 and CDR2 sequences are SGHRS and YFSETQ. This CDR3 has 15 amino acids. Losses at the gene ends were 4 bases for V and 5 bases for J; bases not matched to a gene: 6. CDR3 DNA sequence: TGCGCCAGCAGCCTACGCCTAGCGGGAGACAATGAGCAGTTCTTC. Amino acid sequence: CASSLRLAGDNEQFF.

This sequence joins TRBV25-1 and TRBJ2-5, with D unclear. Per the germline V gene, CDR1 is MGHDK and CDR2 is SYGVNS. The CDR3 is made up of 12 amino acids. V lost 3 bases to trimming and J lost 2 bases, with 4 bases between them. The CDR3 sequence: CASSDYQETQYF. The DNA for the CDR3 is TGTGCCAGCAGTGACTATCAAGAGACCCAGTACTTC.

For this clonotype: A clone one base away is much larger, so this may be a read error. The J gene is TRBJ1-2, the V gene TRBV6-5; D is uncertain. With 6 bases removed from V and 4 bases from J, the gap between germline ends came to 12 bases. There are 13 residues in the CDR3. From germline, CDR1 is MNHEY and CDR2 SVGAGI. The CDR3 DNA reads TGTGCCAGCAGCCTAGGGTCCCCCTATGGCTACACCTTC. Translation: CASSLGSPYGYTF.

This chain connects TRBV27 to TRBJ2-2; D unresolved. The CDR3 is made up of 12 amino acids. Germline V gene data show CDR1 as MNHEY and CDR2 as SMNVEV (reference sequence). Trimming removed 5 bases from V and 4 bases from J, with 5 bases in between. The CDR3 DNA is TGTGCCAGCAGTCCCTCCACCGGGGAGCTGTTTTTT. It encodes CASSPSTGELFF.

This clonotype turned up a few times. CDR3 sequence reads: CASSRRASGYTF. As DNA, the CDR3 is TGTGCCAGCAGTCGACGAGCGAGCGGCTACACCTTC. The chain uses TRBV28 and TRBJ1-2; the D is unclear. The CDR3 runs to 12 residues. V was trimmed by 5 bases and J by 8 bases, leaving 12 bases between them. In germline, CDR1 is MDHEN, CDR2 SYDVKM.

The V call is TRBV4-1, the J call TRBJ1-1; the match to TRBD1 covers 7 bases. V shed 2 bases and J 4 bases; nucleotides not matched to a gene: 10. The CDR3 is 16 residues long. The germline gives CDR1 MGHRA, CDR2 YSYEKL. In DNA form, the CDR3 reads TGCGCCAGCAGCCAACCCGATACAGGGGTGGTCACTGAAGCTTTCTTT. Its translation: CASSQPDTGVVTEAFF.

This clonotype is medium-sized by share. The rearrangement links TRBV4-1 to TRBJ2-7; either TRBD1 or TRBD2 may fit D (5 bases each). Deletions cut 0 bases from V and 5 bases from J, with 11 bases between. CDR1 is MGHRA, CDR2 YSYEKL, per germline. This CDR3 contains 14 residues. CDR3 sequence (DNA): TGCGCCAGCAGCCAAGAGAAGGGACGGGACGAGCAGTACTTC. Amino acids: CASSQEKGRDEQYF.

On this clonotype itself: This could be a read error, since a much larger clone is one nucleotide away. V usage is TRBV4-1 and J usage is TRBJ2-1; TRBD2 aligns across 12 bases. Per the germline V gene, CDR1 is MGHRA and CDR2 is YSYEKL. The CDR3 contains 16 residues. In DNA form, the CDR3 reads TGCGTCACCACCCCTAGCGGGGGGGAAGTTTACAATGAGCAGTTCTTC. Translation: CVTTPSGGEVYNEQFF.

Note on this clonotype: A much larger clone differs by one base, so this may be a read error. The CDR3: CASRDDSYGQYF. CDR3 in DNA: TGTGCCAGCAGGGATGACAGTTACGGGCAGTACTTC. This chain joins TRBV6-1 and TRBJ2-7; possible D gene TRBD1, 5 bases. This CDR3 has 12 amino acids. The V gene's germline CDR1 is MNHNS and CDR2 SASEGT.

This chain uses TRBV12-3 or TRBV12-4 with TRBJ2-1, with TRBD1 matching over 7 bases. The CDR3 runs to 15 residues. V shed 6 bases, J shed 6 bases, and the junction held 11 bases outside the gene matches. The CDR3: CASSPGKGAGNEQFF. CDR3 coding DNA: TGTGCCAGCAGCCCCGGGAAGGGGGCTGGCAATGAGCAGTTCTTC.

On this clonotype: The germline gene is not matched at one end of the junction; a read error may be the cause. The V gene is TRBV4-1, the J gene TRBJ2-5; 7 bases are a match to TRBD1. Germline lookup yields CDR1 MGHRA and CDR2 YSYEKL. This CDR3 is built from 15 residues. The CDR3 loop is CASSQDLGQQEPQYF. CDR3 sequence (DNA): TGCGCCAGCAGCCAAGATCTGGGACAGCAAGAGCCCCAGTACTTC.

This clonotype was observed many times. The V and J genes are TRBV27 and TRBJ2-7; D not resolved. Germline V CDR1 and CDR2: MNHEY, SMNVEV (reference sequence). The length of the CDR3 is 12 residues. Trimming removed 5 bases at V and 5 bases at J, with 10 bases between. The CDR3, as DNA: TGTGCCAGCAGTGGGGTCTTGGACGAGCAGTACTTC. This codes for CASSGVLDEQYF.

In this sample, this clonotype turned up a few times. The chain couples TRBV4-2 to TRBJ2-1, with no clear D. The CDR3 contains 12 residues. V was pared by 4 bases and J by 6 bases, with 7 bases between. Germline CDR1 and CDR2: LGHNA and YNFKEQ. The CDR3 bases are TGTGCCAGCAGCCCTTATAGCAATGAGCAGTTCTTC. This codes for CASSPYSNEQFF.

This clonotype occurred a few times. The V call is TRBV15, the J call TRBJ2-2; perhaps TRBD1 as D (6 bases). Germline assignment: CDR1 LNHNV and CDR2 YYDKDF (reference sequence). The CDR3 runs to 15 residues. V was cut by 6 bases and J by 0 bases, with 11 bases left in between. The CDR3 reads CATRGADTNTGELFF. CDR3 nucleotides: TGTGCCACCAGGGGGGCCGACACGAACACCGGGGAGCTGTTTTTT.

This clonotype appeared many times. V is TRBV12-3 or TRBV12-4 and J is TRBJ2-1; D possibly corresponds to TRBD2 (6 bases). The CDR3 length is 12 residues. The V gene lost 2 bases and the J gene lost 9 bases, with 8 bases spanning the gap. As DNA, the CDR3 is TGTGCCAGCAGTTTACCGGGAGCTGAGCAGTTCTTC. It specifies CASSLPGAEQFF.

This clonotype was detected ten times or more. CDR3 nucleotide sequence: TGTGCCAGCAGCGGGACAGGAAGGGATGGCTACACCTTC. Amino acids: CASSGTGRDGYTF. The V gene is TRBV6-5, the J gene TRBJ1-2; 8 bases are shared with TRBD1. This CDR3 spans 13 amino acids. Germline V gene lookup returns CDR1 MNHEY and CDR2 SVGAGI. The V gene end was trimmed by 6 bases and the J gene end by 6 bases; junction bases not matched to a gene: 6.

Turning to this clonotype: Just one base apart from a much larger clone, this may be a read error. V is TRBV6-5 and J is TRBJ2-5; 8 nucleotides line up with TRBD2. The CDR3 extends over 13 amino acids. Germline V gene data show CDR1 as MNHEY and CDR2 as SVGAGI. CDR3 bases: TGTGCCAGCAGCCCGACTAGCGCGGAGACCCGGTACTTC. It yields the protein CASSPTSAETRYF.